This T cell receptor (beta chain) was sequenced in a study of CXCR3 chemokines and chemotherapy response in bladder cancer. This clonotype has a count of ten or more. TCRdb analysed the PCR reads with MiXCR anew, one entry per CDR3 protein. There are approximately 5,200 distinct CDR3 sequences in the sample; 13% to 15% occur only once, and more than 9% lies in the top ten. The CDR3 consists of 16 residues. Germline V gene data show CDR1 as MGHRA and CDR2 as YSYEKL. V was clipped by 1 base and J by 4 bases; unmatched bases: 6. The biological material was taken from a patient whose treatment included neoadjuvant chemotherapy. The clonotype comes from a human donor with bladder cancer that responded to neoadjuvant chemotherapy. The chain uses TRBV4-1 and TRBJ1-2; 10 nucleotides match TRBD1. Written as DNA, the CDR3 is TGCGCCAGCAGCCAAGCGATGACAGGGGGCGGCTATGGCTACACCTTC. Amino acid sequence: CASSQAMTGGGYGYTF.